This TCR beta chain is drawn from a study of T cell responses to AZD1222 COVID-19 vaccine (dated by TCRdb to the early 2020s). Regarding the complete study: Because spike-specific TCR depth and breadth did not differ between the two schedules, AZD1222 recipients who got a second dose at roughly 4 weeks were pooled with those who got a second dose at roughly 12 weeks. A total of roughly 240 trial participants underwent TCR sequencing, of whom about 200 received two doses of AZD1222 and about 25 received two doses of the MenACWY control vaccine. Trial participants were enrolled by age into subgroups of 18-55, 56-69 and 70-plus years, and around 150, 29 and 61 TCR-sequenced participants, respectively, were included in these subgroups.

The CDR3 regions of human TCRbeta chains were analyzed by immunosequencing. From the authors' description of their analysis: TCRs in the repertoires were compared against a reference library of SARS-CoV-2-specific TCRs that had been generated with the MIRA antigen-specificity platform. Breadth meant the fraction of unique TCRs that were SARS-CoV-2-associated, whereas depth meant the fraction of total T cells that were SARS-CoV-2-associated. Using the MIRA data, each spike-specific TCR was assigned both to the spike region to which the TCR was reactive and to a CD4 or CD8 class. Log10-transformed breadth and depth values were compared by one-way ANOVA with Sidak's multiple comparisons tests. The clones in this table, taken by TCRdb from immuneACCESS, are in-frame only. Not every clone is retained; where verified, under half of the shortfall comes from an unresolved V gene, and the cause of the rest is unknown. From that table come the V and J calls and clone size; the DNA was used to work out D and trimming. This sample comprises 150,000 or so clones, around 91% of them detected only once. The top ten clonotypes cover about 5% of the sample.

Overall study results and their limits: Because no samples from the day 14 peak response were available, repertoires could be characterized only after the peak T cell response. Spike-specific TCR breadth and depth rose significantly after two AZD1222 doses compared with day 0 and with MenACWY recipients. Conclusions about previously exposed vaccinees were limited because only 5 or 6 AZD1222 recipients were SARS-CoV-2 seropositive at baseline. The 56-69-year group was small, and its depth increase did not reach significance, likely because of low power. Nearly half of unique spike-specific TCRs reportedly recognized epitopes outside regions mutated in the B.1.351 and B.1.1.7 variants. Vaccine-associated CD4 TCRs spanned the whole spike protein, with dominant responses in regions 160-218 and 743-854. Most participants were white British and females outnumbered males, and the authors suggested that clonal diversity may have been underestimated.

According to the study, the label for this sample's time point signals: baseline before first vaccination. Vaccinee samples were obtained from the UK trials COV001 and COV002, which included a single-blind randomized controlled phase 2/3 trial of AZD1222 (ChAdOx1 nCoV-19) in healthy adults. For TCRbeta chain sequencing, PBMC samples were collected from trial participants at day 0 and at day 28 after the second dose. As concerns this clone: Its target antigen remains unknown. One base away there is no much larger clone; base qualities are not given.

The clonotype was recovered from an adult in good health. The sequenced sample was peripheral blood, obtained on day 0 of AZD1222 vaccination.

The CDR3 in this case is CASSQGPVGTEAFF. The sequence in DNA is TGCGCCAGCAGCCAAGGGCCCGTCGGCACTGAAGCTTTCTTT. The chain uses TRBV4-3 and TRBJ1-1; the D gene lacks a confident call. V and J are truncated by 1 base and 4 bases respectively, leaving an intervening sequence of 10 bases. The CDR3 measures 14 amino acids from cysteine to phenylalanine. The entry retains the CDR3 DNA only, 42 bases that are in frame from base 1. Based on the germline V gene, the CDR1 and CDR2 sequences are LGHNA and YSLEER.